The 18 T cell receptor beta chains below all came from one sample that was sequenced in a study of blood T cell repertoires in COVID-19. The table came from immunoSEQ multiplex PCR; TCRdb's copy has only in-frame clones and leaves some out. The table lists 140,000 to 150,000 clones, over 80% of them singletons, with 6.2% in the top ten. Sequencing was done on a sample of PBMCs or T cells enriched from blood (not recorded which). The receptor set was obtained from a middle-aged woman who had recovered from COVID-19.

The CDR3 nucleotides are TGTGCCAGCAGCCCCCCGGCTTTGTCCCTAGCGGGAGGCAACACCGGGGAGCTGTTTTTT. It specifies CASSPPALSLAGGNTGELFF. The chain employs TRBV13 and TRBJ2-2, with TRBD2 identical over 11 bases. CDR1 is PRHDT and CDR2 is FYEKMQ in the germline V gene (reference sequence). CDR3 length: 20 amino acids. The V segment lost 5 bases and the J segment 2 bases; nucleotides outside the gene matches: 16.

Here the CDR3 DNA reads TGTGCCTGGAGTGTAGGTATGTCGCGTGTTAGAGGGAATCGATCGTACTTC. It yields the protein CAWSVGMSRVRGNRSYF. V gene TRBV30 combines with J gene TRBJ2-4, with D perhaps matching TRBD2 (5 bases). V was pared by 0 bases and J by 15 bases, with 30 bases between. The length of the CDR3 is 17 residues. The V gene's germline CDR1 is GTSNPN and CDR2 SVGIG (reference sequence).

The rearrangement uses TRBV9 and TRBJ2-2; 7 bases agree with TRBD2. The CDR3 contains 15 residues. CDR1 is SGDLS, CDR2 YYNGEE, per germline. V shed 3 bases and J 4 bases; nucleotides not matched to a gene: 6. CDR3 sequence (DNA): TGTGCCAGCAGCGGTGGCGGGAGTGTCACCGGGGAGCTGTTTTTT. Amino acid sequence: CASSGGGSVTGELFF.

The CDR3 sequence: CASPRNWTSGSGGTGELFF. CDR3 in DNA: TGTGCCAGCCCTCGGAACTGGACTAGCGGGAGCGGGGGCACCGGGGAGCTGTTTTTT. The V and J genes are TRBV7-9 and TRBJ2-2, with 13 nucleotides matching TRBD2. The CDR3 is 19 amino acids. CDR1 is SEHNR and CDR2 is FQNEAQ in the germline V gene (reference sequence). The junction had 16 bases not matched to a gene; V was cut back by 8 bases and J by 4 bases.

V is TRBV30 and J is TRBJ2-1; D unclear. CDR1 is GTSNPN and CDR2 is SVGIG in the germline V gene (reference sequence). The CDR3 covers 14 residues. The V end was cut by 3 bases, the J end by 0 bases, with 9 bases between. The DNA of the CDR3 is TGTGCCTGGAGGCCCGACATCTCCTACAATGAGCAGTTCTTC. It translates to CAWRPDISYNEQFF.

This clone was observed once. CDR3 amino acids: CASSPPGTSGTDTQYF. The DNA for the CDR3 is TGTGCCAGCAGCCCCCCCGGGACTAGCGGAACAGATACGCAGTATTTT. This sequence joins TRBV3-1 (or the pseudogene TRBV3-2) and TRBJ2-3; TRBD2 agrees at 11 bases. The trim removed 4 bases at V and 3 bases at J, leaving 6 bases unmatched. The CDR3 is 16 amino acids. From germline, CDR1 is LGHDT and CDR2 YNNKEL (reference sequence).

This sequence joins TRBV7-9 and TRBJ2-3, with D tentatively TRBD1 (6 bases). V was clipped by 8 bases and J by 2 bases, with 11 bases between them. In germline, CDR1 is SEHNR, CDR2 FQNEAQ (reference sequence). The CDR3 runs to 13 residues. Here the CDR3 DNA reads TGTGCCAGCCCTGGGGGCAACACAGATACGCAGTATTTT. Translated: CASPGGNTDTQYF.

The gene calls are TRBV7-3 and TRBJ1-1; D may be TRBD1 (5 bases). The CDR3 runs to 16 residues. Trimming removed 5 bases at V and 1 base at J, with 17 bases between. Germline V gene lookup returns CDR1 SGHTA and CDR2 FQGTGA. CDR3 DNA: TGTGCCAGCAGCCCAACTGGGTGGGGGGAGAACACTGAAGCTTTCTTT. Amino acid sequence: CASSPTGWGENTEAFF.

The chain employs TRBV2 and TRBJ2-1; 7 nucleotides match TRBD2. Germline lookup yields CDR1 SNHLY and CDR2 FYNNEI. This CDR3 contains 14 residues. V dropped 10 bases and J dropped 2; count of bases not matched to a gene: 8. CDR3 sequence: CATAWGLTYNEQFF. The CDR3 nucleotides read TGTGCCACCGCATGGGGACTAACCTACAATGAGCAGTTCTTC.

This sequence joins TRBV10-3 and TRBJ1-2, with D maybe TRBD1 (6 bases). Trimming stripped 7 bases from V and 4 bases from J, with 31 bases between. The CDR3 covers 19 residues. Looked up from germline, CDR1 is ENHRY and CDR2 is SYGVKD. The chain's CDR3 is CAITQNPTGTPPVPYGYTF. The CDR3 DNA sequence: TGTGCCATCACTCAGAACCCTACAGGGACCCCCCCAGTCCCCTATGGCTACACCTTC.

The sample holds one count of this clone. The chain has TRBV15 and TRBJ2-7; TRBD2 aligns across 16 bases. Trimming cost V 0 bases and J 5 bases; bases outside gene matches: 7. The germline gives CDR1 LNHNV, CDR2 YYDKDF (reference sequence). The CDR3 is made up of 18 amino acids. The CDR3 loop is CATSRDVGLAGGQDEQYF. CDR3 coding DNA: TGTGCCACCAGCAGAGATGTGGGACTAGCGGGGGGGCAAGACGAGCAGTACTTC.

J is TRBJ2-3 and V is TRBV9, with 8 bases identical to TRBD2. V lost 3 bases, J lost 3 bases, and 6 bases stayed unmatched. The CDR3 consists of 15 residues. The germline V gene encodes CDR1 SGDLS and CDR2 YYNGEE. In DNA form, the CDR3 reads TGTGCCAGCAGCGGGGAAAGCGGGAGAACAGATACGCAGTATTTT. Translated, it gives CASSGESGRTDTQYF. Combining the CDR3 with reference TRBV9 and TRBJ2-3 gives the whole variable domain DSGVTQTPKHLITATGQRVTLRCSPRSGDLSVYWYQQSLDQGLQFLIQYYNGEERAKGNILERFSAQQFPDLHSELNLSSLELGDSALYFCASSGESGRTDTQYFGPGTRLTVL.

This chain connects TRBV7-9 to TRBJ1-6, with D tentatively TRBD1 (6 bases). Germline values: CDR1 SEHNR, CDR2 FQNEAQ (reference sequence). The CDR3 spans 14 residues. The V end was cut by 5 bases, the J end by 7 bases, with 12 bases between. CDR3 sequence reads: CASSKDRANSPLHF. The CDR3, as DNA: TGTGCCAGCAGCAAGGACAGAGCGAATTCACCCCTCCACTTT.

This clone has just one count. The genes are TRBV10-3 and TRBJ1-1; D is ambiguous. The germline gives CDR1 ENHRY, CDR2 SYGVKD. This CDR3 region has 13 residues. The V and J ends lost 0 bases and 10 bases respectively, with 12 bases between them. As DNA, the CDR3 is TGTGCCATCAGTGAGTCAATCGGGGAGGGAGCTTTCTTT. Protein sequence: CAISESIGEGAFF.

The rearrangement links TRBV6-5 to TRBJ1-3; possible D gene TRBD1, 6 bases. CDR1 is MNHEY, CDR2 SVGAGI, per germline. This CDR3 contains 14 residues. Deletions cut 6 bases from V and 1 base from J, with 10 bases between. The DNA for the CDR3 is TGTGCCAGCAGCCGTGGGACATCTGGAAACACCATATATTTT. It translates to CASSRGTSGNTIYF.

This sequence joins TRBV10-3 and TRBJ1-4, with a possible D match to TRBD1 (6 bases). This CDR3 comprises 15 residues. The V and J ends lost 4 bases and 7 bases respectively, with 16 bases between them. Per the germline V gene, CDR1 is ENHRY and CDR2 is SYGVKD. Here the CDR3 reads CAISGNTGSGEKLFF. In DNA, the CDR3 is TGTGCCATCAGTGGCAACACAGGGTCGGGTGAAAAACTGTTTTTT.

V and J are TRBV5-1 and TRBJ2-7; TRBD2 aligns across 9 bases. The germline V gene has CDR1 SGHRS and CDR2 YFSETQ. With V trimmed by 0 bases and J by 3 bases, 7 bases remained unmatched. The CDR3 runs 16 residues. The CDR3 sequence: CASSLVISGSVYEQYF. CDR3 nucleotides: TGCGCCAGCAGCTTGGTTATTAGCGGGAGCGTCTACGAGCAGTACTTC.

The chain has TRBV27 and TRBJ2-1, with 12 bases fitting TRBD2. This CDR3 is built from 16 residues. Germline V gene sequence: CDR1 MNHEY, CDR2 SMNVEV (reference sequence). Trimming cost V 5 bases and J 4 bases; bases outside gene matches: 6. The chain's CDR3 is CASSPWTSGTYNEQFF. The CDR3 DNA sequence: TGTGCCAGCAGTCCCTGGACTAGCGGGACTTACAATGAGCAGTTCTTC.